This note documents a single TCR beta chain sequence. This sample is part of a study of metastatic and nonmetastatic thyroid tumors. The trim removed 7 bases at V and 7 bases at J, leaving 14 bases unmatched. The CDR3 runs 16 residues. Germline loops: CDR1 SGHAT, CDR2 FQDESV (reference sequence). TCRdb re-called the PCR reads through MiXCR. Of around 4,500 clones listed, about a sixth were seen once; the top ten hold 15% to 20%. Patients had received no treatment of any kind before thyroid surgery. V gene TRBV11-1 combines with J gene TRBJ2-7; 12 bases fit TRBD1. The material sequenced was adjacent normal tissue. The clonotype was recovered from a female donor with papillary thyroid cancer or a benign thyroid nodule (not recorded which). Some clones in this sample may be carry-over from other donors' samples. CDR3 amino acids: CASTPTSGQGAGEQYF. The CDR3 bases are TGTGCCAGCACCCCTACCTCGGGACAGGGGGCAGGGGAGCAGTACTTC.